The 31 T cell receptor beta chains given below trace back to one sample, sequenced in a study of Ad26.COV2.S vaccination and SARS-CoV-2 variants. Assay: immunoSEQ multiplex PCR; the TCRdb copy retains only in-frame clones and omits some. The sample carries tens of thousands of clones, approximately 77% recorded once. Sequenced here: peripheral blood, sampled after recovery from COVID-19. The origin of the receptors is a human donor who had recovered from COVID-19.

The chain combines TRBV9 with TRBJ2-7, with 7 bases fitting TRBD1. This CDR3 is 15 amino acids long. V gave up 2 bases and J gave up 2 bases; unmatched junction bases: 7. CDR1 is SGDLS and CDR2 is YYNGEE in the germline V gene. The CDR3 sequence is CASSVAGTATYEQYF. The CDR3, as DNA: TGTGCCAGCAGCGTCGCCGGGACAGCAACCTACGAGCAGTACTTC.

The genes are TRBV5-1 and TRBJ2-7; TRBD2 agrees at 9 bases. The CDR3 is made up of 15 amino acids. Trimming removed 0 bases from V and 6 bases from J; junction bases left unmatched: 7. Germline CDR1 is SGHRS and CDR2 is YFSETQ. The CDR3 region has the DNA TGCGCCAGCAGCTTGGCGGCTAGCGGGACGGGCGAGCAGTACTTC. Translated: CASSLAASGTGEQYF.

The rearrangement links TRBV3-1 (or the pseudogene TRBV3-2) to TRBJ2-1; D is uncertain. V lost 2 bases and J 4 bases, leaving 18 bases between the germline ends. This CDR3 spans 17 amino acids. Germline V gives CDR1 LGHDT, CDR2 YNNKEL (reference sequence). CDR3 bases: TGTGCCAGCAGCCAACAGAGAAAGGCGTGGGCTTACAATGAGCAGTTCTTC. Translated: CASSQQRKAWAYNEQFF.

The rearrangement links TRBV5-1 to TRBJ2-1; 10 bases line up with TRBD2. The CDR3 totals 16 residues. In germline, CDR1 is SGHRS, CDR2 YFSETQ. J gave up 8 bases and V 1 base, and 9 bases lay outside the gene matches. The CDR3 bases are TGCGCCAGCAGCTTGAAATCATCTAGCGGGAGCTATGAGCAGTTCTTC. The encoded protein is CASSLKSSSGSYEQFF.

This clone was recorded only once. The V gene is TRBV12-3 or TRBV12-4, the J gene TRBJ2-7; D is ambiguous. The CDR3 extends over 12 amino acids. With 4 bases removed from V and 2 bases from J, the gap between germline ends came to 6 bases. CDR3 amino acids: CASSSRPYEQYF. In DNA, the CDR3 is TGTGCCAGCAGTTCCCGTCCCTACGAGCAGTACTTC.

The V and J genes are TRBV11-3 and TRBJ2-5; D unresolved. Germline-derived CDR1 and CDR2 are SGHNT and YENEEA. The V and J ends lost 5 bases and 5 bases respectively, with 12 bases between them. The CDR3 is made up of 13 amino acids. In DNA, the CDR3 is TGTGCCAGCAGCCCCCCAGGTACGGAGACCCAGTACTTC. Translated, it gives CASSPPGTETQYF.

The chain is built from TRBV9 and TRBJ2-1; no firm D call. V lost 0 bases, J lost 4 bases, and 14 bases lay in between. The CDR3 has 16 amino acids. From germline, CDR1 is SGDLS and CDR2 YYNGEE. In DNA form, the CDR3 reads TGTGCCAGCAGCGTAGGGTCCGACTGGGTTTACAATGAGCAGTTCTTC. Translated: CASSVGSDWVYNEQFF.

The chain couples TRBV4-1 to TRBJ1-1, with unresolved D. Germline CDR1 MGHRA, CDR2 YSYEKL. The CDR3 loop spans 15 amino acids. Trimming took 0 bases from V and 1 from J, leaving 9 bases between them. The CDR3 DNA sequence: TGCGCCAGCAGCCAAGAAGCCGCGGGGAACACTGAAGCTTTCTTT. Residues: CASSQEAAGNTEAFF.

The chain couples TRBV28 to TRBJ1-5, with D possibly TRBD1 on 6 matching bases. Germline CDR1 reads MDHEN; CDR2 reads SYDVKM. V dropped 4 bases and J dropped 7 bases, with 11 bases sitting between them. The length of the CDR3 is 13 residues. As DNA, the CDR3 is TGTGCCAGCAGTTCAGGGGCAAACCAGCCCCAGCATTTT. Protein sequence: CASSSGANQPQHF.

This clone was detected once. The chain employs TRBV7-7 and TRBJ2-7; TRBD2 is a possible D gene (6 bases). The CDR3 loop spans 12 amino acids. The V gene's germline CDR1 is SSHAT and CDR2 FNYEAQ (reference sequence). The V and J ends lost 4 bases and 7 bases respectively, with 11 bases between them. The chain's CDR3 is CASSSTGGEQYF. The CDR3, as DNA: TGTGCCAGCAGCTCGACTGGGGGGGAGCAGTACTTC.

This chain uses TRBV7-9 with TRBJ2-7; 8 bases are a match to TRBD2. There are 15 residues in the CDR3. Germline V gene data show CDR1 as SEHNR and CDR2 as FQNEAQ (reference sequence). V gave up 1 base and J gave up 1 base; unmatched junction bases: 3. The DNA of the CDR3 is TGTGCCAGCAGCTTAGGGCGGGAGGTGTCCTACGAGCAGTACTTC. Its translation is CASSLGREVSYEQYF.

V usage is TRBV24-1 and J usage is TRBJ2-7; D gene ambiguous. The V end was cut by 9 bases, the J end by 7 bases, with 9 bases between. Germline values: CDR1 KGHDR, CDR2 SFDVKD. The CDR3 totals 10 residues. The CDR3 protein is CATPREEQYF. For the CDR3, the DNA is TGTGCCACCCCGCGTGAAGAGCAGTACTTC.

This chain joins TRBV18 and TRBJ2-7, with TRBD2 identical over 9 bases. CDR1 KGHSH and CDR2 LQKENI come from the germline V gene. The CDR3 has 16 amino acids. V dropped 4 bases and J dropped 0; count of bases not matched to a gene: 7. The CDR3: CASSRGLAGGSYEQYF. The CDR3 region has the DNA TGTGCCAGCTCACGGGGACTAGCCGGGGGCTCCTACGAGCAGTACTTC.

The gene calls are TRBV5-4 and TRBJ2-1; D may be TRBD1 (6 bases). The length of the CDR3 is 12 residues. CDR1 is SGHNT and CDR2 is YYREEE in the germline V gene (reference sequence). The V end was cut by 2 bases, the J end by 14 bases, with 14 bases between. Here the CDR3 reads CASSFNRVSEFF. The CDR3 nucleotides are TGTGCCAGCAGCTTTAACAGGGTATCTGAGTTCTTC.

This clone was found once. Within the sample, other DNA sequences also encode this same CDR3. V gene TRBV5-1 combines with J gene TRBJ2-3; 11 positions agree with TRBD2. The CDR3 has 17 residues. After removal of 1 base from V and 13 bases from J, the junction contained 17 bases not matched to a gene. Per germline, CDR1 SGHRS and CDR2 YFSETQ. The chain's CDR3 is CASSLTDGTSGFKHEYF. In nucleotides, the CDR3 is TGCGCCAGCAGCTTGACTGACGGGACTAGCGGATTCAAGCACGAGTATTTT. The full variable domain, with the rest looked up from reference TRBV5-1 and TRBJ2-3, is KAGVTQTPRYLIKTRGQQVTLSCSPISGHRSVSWYQQTPGQGLQFLFEYFSETQRNKGNFPGRFSGRQFSNSRSEMNVSTLELGDSALYLCASSLTDGTSGFKHEYFGPGTRLTVL.

V and J are TRBV4-1 and TRBJ1-4; D possibly corresponds to TRBD1 (5 bases). V lost 0 bases and J lost 8, with 16 bases in between. The CDR3 totals 16 residues. Per the germline V gene, CDR1 is MGHRA and CDR2 is YSYEKL. The CDR3 bases are TGCGCCAGCAGCCAAGATGGTGGGACGAGAAGAGAAAAACTGTTTTTT. It encodes CASSQDGGTRREKLFF.

The chain carries TRBV7-8 and TRBJ2-7; no clear D. Trimming took 5 bases from V and 3 from J, leaving 11 bases between them. The CDR3 sequence is 13 residues long. Looked up from germline, CDR1 is SGHVS and CDR2 is FQNEAQ. Here the CDR3 reads CASSPRQFYEQYF. CDR3 bases: TGTGCCAGCAGCCCAAGACAATTCTACGAGCAGTACTTC.

The chain has TRBV15 and TRBJ2-2, with D perhaps given as TRBD1 or TRBD2 (5 bases each). CDR3 size: 14 residues. The germline V and J ends were trimmed by 1 base and 3 bases, with 6 bases remaining between them. Germline CDR1 and CDR2: LNHNV and YYDKDF (reference sequence). As DNA, the CDR3 is TGTGCCACCAGCAGAGGAGGGGACACCGGGGAGCTGTTTTTT. This codes for CATSRGGDTGELFF.

The rearrangement joins TRBV11-2 to TRBJ2-5; 8 bases line up with TRBD2. CDR1 is SGHAT and CDR2 is FQNNGV in the germline V gene. This CDR3 comprises 16 residues. The V gene end was trimmed by 4 bases and the J gene end by 2 bases; junction bases not matched to a gene: 9. The CDR3 reads CASSSIPTSGQETQYF. CDR3 bases: TGTGCCAGCAGCTCAATACCAACTAGCGGACAAGAGACCCAGTACTTC.

This clone was detected only once. The chain is built from TRBV4-2 and TRBJ1-1; D remains ambiguous. V gave up 0 bases and J gave up 1 base, with 9 bases separating them. CDR1 LGHNA and CDR2 YNFKEQ come from the germline V gene. The CDR3 length is 15 residues. The CDR3 coding sequence is TGTGCCAGCAGCCAAGATCCGGTTGGGAACACTGAAGCTTTCTTT. This gives the protein CASSQDPVGNTEAFF.

The CDR3: CASTEGGEQYF. CDR3 in DNA: TGTGCCAGCACCGAGGGGGGGGAGCAGTACTTC. The rearrangement joins TRBV6-5 to TRBJ2-7; TRBD2 is a possible D gene (7 bases). The CDR3 runs to 11 residues. Germline V CDR1 and CDR2: MNHEY, SVGAGI. Trimming shortened V by 7 bases and J by 7 bases, and 11 bases separated the two germline ends.

V and J are TRBV7-9 and TRBJ2-3; possible D gene TRBD1, 5 bases. This CDR3 is 13 amino acids long. V lost 7 bases, J lost 2 bases, and 10 bases lay in between. Germline V gene sequence: CDR1 SEHNR, CDR2 FQNEAQ (reference sequence). The CDR3 region is CASIQGSTDTQYF. CDR3 DNA sequence: TGTGCCAGCATCCAGGGCTCCACAGATACGCAGTATTTT.

V gene TRBV7-6 combines with J gene TRBJ2-7; 7 nucleotides match TRBD1. The CDR3 extends over 14 amino acids. Trimming cost V 5 bases and J 4 bases; bases outside gene matches: 8. Germline loops: CDR1 SGHVS, CDR2 FNYEAQ. CDR3 DNA: TGTGCCAGCAGCCTACCCGGGACAGATTACGAGCAGTACTTC. Translation gives CASSLPGTDYEQYF.

The V and J genes are TRBV6-5 and TRBJ2-7; tentative D call: TRBD2 (5 bases). Trimming shortened V by 1 base and J by 7 bases, and 8 bases separated the two germline ends. The CDR3 contains 12 residues. CDR1 and CDR2 (germline): MNHEY, SVGAGI. In nucleotides, the CDR3 is TGTGCCAGCAGTTACTTTCGCGGGGAGCAGTACTTC. Translating it yields CASSYFRGEQYF.

CDR3 protein: CASRGTEYTEAFF. CDR3 in DNA: TGCGCCAGCAGGGGGACAGAGTACACTGAAGCTTTCTTT. The rearrangement links TRBV10-2 to TRBJ1-1; 7 bases fit TRBD1. Germline V gives CDR1 WSHSY, CDR2 SAAADI. The CDR3 loop spans 13 amino acids. The junction had 4 bases not matched to a gene; V was cut back by 6 bases and J by 3 bases.

The chain combines TRBV6-5 with TRBJ1-1, with D perhaps TRBD1 (5 bases). Trimming took 6 bases from V and 1 from J, leaving 12 bases between them. The CDR3 contains 14 residues. Germline CDR1 is MNHEY and CDR2 is SVGAGI. The CDR3 spells CASRPDRGNTEAFF. The CDR3 DNA reads TGTGCCAGCAGACCCGACAGAGGGAACACTGAAGCTTTCTTT.

This clone appeared once. This chain uses TRBV27 with TRBJ1-1; D remains ambiguous. The CDR3 is made up of 13 amino acids. V was trimmed by 2 bases and J by 1 base, leaving 5 bases between them. Germline V gene lookup returns CDR1 MNHEY and CDR2 SMNVEV (reference sequence). For the CDR3, the DNA is TGTGCCAGCAGTTTAATGACGAACACTGAAGCTTTCTTT. It encodes CASSLMTNTEAFF.

In DNA, the CDR3 is TGTGCCAGCAGATTGACCGGGACAGGGGGCGCCGAGCAGTACTTC. Amino acid sequence: CASRLTGTGGAEQYF. The rearrangement links TRBV28 to TRBJ2-7; 12 bases map to TRBD1. V lost 6 bases to trimming and J lost 6 bases; unmatched junction nucleotides: 9. The germline gives CDR1 MDHEN, CDR2 SYDVKM. The CDR3 sequence is 15 residues long.

This sequence joins TRBV12-5 and TRBJ2-1; 10 nucleotides line up with TRBD2. Germline V gene lookup returns CDR1 LGHNT and CDR2 FRNRAP. This CDR3 has 17 amino acids. Germline trimming cut 2 bases from V and 0 bases from J; bases unmatched to any gene: 4. This CDR3 reads CASGLLTSGSSYNEQFF. The CDR3 DNA is TGTGCTAGTGGTTTGCTGACTAGCGGGTCCTCCTACAATGAGCAGTTCTTC.

With regard to this clone: Other DNA sequences in this specimen translate into the identical CDR3. J is TRBJ1-2 and V is TRBV7-9; D is ambiguous. The CDR3 covers 15 residues. V was shortened by 1 base and J by 0 bases, with 9 bases between the two germline ends. Looked up from germline, CDR1 is SEHNR and CDR2 is FQNEAQ (reference sequence). The CDR3 DNA reads TGTGCCAGCAGCTTAGGCGCCGGCGCTAACTATGGCTACACCTTC. Its translation: CASSLGAGANYGYTF.

This clone was found once. The chain recombines TRBV11-2 with TRBJ1-1; 7 bases match TRBD1. After removal of 5 bases from V and 4 bases from J, the junction contained 10 bases not matched to a gene. The CDR3 totals 15 residues. Germline V gene lookup returns CDR1 SGHAT and CDR2 FQNNGV. In DNA form, the CDR3 reads TGTGCCAGCAGCCGAAGGGGGCCTGGGAGCACTGAAGCTTTCTTT. Translating it yields CASSRRGPGSTEAFF.